This TCR beta chain was identified in a study of regulatory T cells in long-lasting Graves disease. TCR beta libraries were built with iRepertoire HTBI primers and Arm-PCR of CDR3 regions. Using its own MiXCR run on the multiplex PCR reads, TCRdb lists one record per CDR3 protein. Of approximately 270,000 distinct CDR3 sequences in the sample, roughly 18% were seen once. Time point in this sample: newly diagnosed GD, antithyroid drugs for less than 3 months. PBMC RNA served as the TCR library source. J gave up 6 bases and V 2 bases, and 7 bases lay outside the gene matches. The CDR3 runs to 15 residues. Germline V gives CDR1 SGHAT, CDR2 FQNNGV. This same sample was also taken into another study, of T cells in Graves' hyperthyroidism and ophthalmopathy.

This chain joins TRBV11-2 and TRBJ2-3; TRBD1 agrees at 8 bases. This specimen consisted of peripheral blood mononuclear cells (PBMCs), obtained at new diagnosis, from a patient treated with antithyroid drugs. This TCR was recovered from a young woman with Graves disease. This chain's CDR3 is CASSLQGAREDTQYF. The DNA for the CDR3 is TGTGCCAGCAGCTTACAGGGGGCGCGAGAGGATACGCAGTATTTT.